This T cell receptor (beta chain) was captured in a study of T cell responses to AZD1222 COVID-19 vaccine. To note about this clone: What it recognizes is unknown.

Study results and limitations: Recipients of AZD1222 seropositive at baseline numbered only 5 or 6. Mostly white British, mostly female donors; authors suggested clonal diversity may be underestimated.

Clones were read by immunoSEQ multiplex PCR, and TCRdb kept only the in-frame ones, dropping some. The table has roughly 130,000 clones, less than 95% seen once. The sample here was peripheral blood, taken 28 days after the second dose of the MenACWY control vaccine. This TCR was recovered from an adult who received the MenACWY meningococcal vaccine as a control.

The CDR3 DNA sequence: TGTGCCAGCAGCTCAACCCGACAGGGCGAGCAGTACTTC. It yields the protein CASSSTRQGEQYF. V gene TRBV7-2 combines with J gene TRBJ2-7; 7 nucleotides line up with TRBD1. With 4 bases clipped from V and 6 bases from J, the junction kept 6 bases outside the gene matches. Per the germline V gene, CDR1 is SGHTA and CDR2 is FQGNSA. This CDR3 has 13 residues.